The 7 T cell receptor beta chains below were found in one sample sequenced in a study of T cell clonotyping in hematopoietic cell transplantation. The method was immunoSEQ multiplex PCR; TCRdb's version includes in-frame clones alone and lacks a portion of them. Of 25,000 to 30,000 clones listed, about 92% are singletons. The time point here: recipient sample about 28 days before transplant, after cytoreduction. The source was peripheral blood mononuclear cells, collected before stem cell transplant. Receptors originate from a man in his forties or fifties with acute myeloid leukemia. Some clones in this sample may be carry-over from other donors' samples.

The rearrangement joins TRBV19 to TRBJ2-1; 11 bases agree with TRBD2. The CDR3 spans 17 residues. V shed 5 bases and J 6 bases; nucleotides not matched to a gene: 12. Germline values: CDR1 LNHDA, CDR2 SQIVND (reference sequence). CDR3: CASSLIIAGGRGNEQFF. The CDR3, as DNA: TGTGCCAGTAGTCTGATTATAGCGGGGGGGAGAGGCAATGAGCAGTTCTTC.

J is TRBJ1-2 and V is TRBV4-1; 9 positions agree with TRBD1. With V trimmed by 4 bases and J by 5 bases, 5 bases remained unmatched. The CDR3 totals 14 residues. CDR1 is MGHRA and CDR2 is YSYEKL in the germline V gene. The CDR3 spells CASSPPDRGYGYTF. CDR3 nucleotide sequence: TGCGCCAGCAGCCCTCCCGACAGGGGGTATGGCTACACCTTC.

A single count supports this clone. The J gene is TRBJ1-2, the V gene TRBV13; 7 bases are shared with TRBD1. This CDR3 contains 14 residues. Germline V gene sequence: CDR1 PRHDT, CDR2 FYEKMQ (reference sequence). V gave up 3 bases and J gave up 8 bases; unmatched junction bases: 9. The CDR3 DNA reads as TGTGCCAGCAGCTTCTGGACAGGTGCTGACGGCTACACCTTC. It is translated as CASSFWTGADGYTF. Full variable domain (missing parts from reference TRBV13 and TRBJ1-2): AAGVIQSPRHLIKEKRETATLKCYPIPRHDTVYWYQQGPGQDPQFLISFYEKMQSDKGSIPDRFSAQQFSDYHSELNMSSLELGDSALYFCASSFWTGADGYTFGSGTRLTVV.

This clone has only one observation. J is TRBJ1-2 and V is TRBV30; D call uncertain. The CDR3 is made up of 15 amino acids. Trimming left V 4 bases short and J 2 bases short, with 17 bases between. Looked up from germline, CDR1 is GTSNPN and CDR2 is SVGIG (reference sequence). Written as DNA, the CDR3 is TGTGCCTGGATATTGGACCGGAATCCGAACTATGGCTACACCTTC. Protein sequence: CAWILDRNPNYGYTF.

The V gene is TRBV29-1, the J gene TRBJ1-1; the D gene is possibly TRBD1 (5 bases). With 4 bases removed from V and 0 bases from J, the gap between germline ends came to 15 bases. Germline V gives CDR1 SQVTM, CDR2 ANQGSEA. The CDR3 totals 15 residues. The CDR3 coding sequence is TGCAGCGTTGGCAGGGACCAGAACATGAACACTGAAGCTTTCTTT. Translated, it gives CSVGRDQNMNTEAFF.

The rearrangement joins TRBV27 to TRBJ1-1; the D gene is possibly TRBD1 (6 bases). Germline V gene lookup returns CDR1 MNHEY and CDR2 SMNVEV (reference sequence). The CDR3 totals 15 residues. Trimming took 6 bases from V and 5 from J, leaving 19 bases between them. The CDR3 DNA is TGTGCCAGCAGCTTCCGCGGGGGCGGGTTAACTGAAGCTTTCTTT. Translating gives CASSFRGGGLTEAFF.

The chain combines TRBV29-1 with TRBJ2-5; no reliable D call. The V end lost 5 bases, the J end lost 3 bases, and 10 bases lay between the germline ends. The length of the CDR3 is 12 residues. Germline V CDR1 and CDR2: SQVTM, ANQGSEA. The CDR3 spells CSVLLSKETQYF. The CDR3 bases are TGCAGCGTTTTACTTTCGAAAGAGACCCAGTACTTC. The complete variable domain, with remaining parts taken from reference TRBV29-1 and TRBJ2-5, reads SAVISQKPSRDICQRGTSLTIQCQVDSQVTMMFWYRQQPGQSLTLIATANQGSEATYESGFVIDKFPISRPNLTFSTLTVSNMSPEDSSIYLCSVLLSKETQYFGPGTRLLVL.